A selection of T cell receptor beta chains follows, all from one sample in a study of OX40 agonist ivuxolimab in advanced cancers. The table came from immunoSEQ multiplex PCR; TCRdb's copy has only in-frame clones and leaves some out. The sample consists of about 84,000 clones, around 94% of them appearing once. This specimen was CD4+ or CD8+ T cells sorted from blood, taken in a trial of the OX40 agonist ivuxolimab. Receptors were obtained from an adult with an advanced solid tumor such as melanoma, head and neck, liver or kidney cancer. CDR3s include the opening cysteine and the closing phenylalanine or tryptophan. A D gene is named only where the DNA matches it firmly. A clone size is listed for some rows: how often the clone was seen (once, few, many), or a class if it is expanded.

V	size	D	J	DNA	CDR3
TRBV4-2	NA	NA	TRBJ2-3	TGTGCCAGCAGCCTCTACGCCCCACTCCCGGATACGCAGTATTTT	CASSLYAPLPDTQYF
TRBV27	NA	NA	TRBJ1-1	TGTGCCAGCAGTTCCTGGACGGGCACTGAAGCTTTCTTT	CASSSWTGTEAFF
TRBV19	NA	NA	TRBJ1-5	TGTGCCAGTAGGATTACATTTAGCAATCAGCCCCAGCATTTT	CASRITFSNQPQHF
TRBV6-5	many	NA	TRBJ2-1	TGTGCCAGCAGTTACTCGAGTGGTTATGAGCAGTTCTTC	CASSYSSGYEQFF
TRBV14	NA	NA	TRBJ2-7	TGTGCCAGCAGCCGGACAGTGCGGACTTTCAATAGCTCCTACGAGCAGTACTTC	CASSRTVRTFNSSYEQYF
TRBV9	NA	NA	TRBJ2-7	TGTGCCAGCAGCGTAGACGTGTCCTACGAGCAGTACTTC	CASSVDVSYEQYF
TRBV7-9	NA	NA	TRBJ1-2	TGTGCCAGCAGCCTCGCACCCCTCCCCTATGGCTACACCTTC	CASSLAPLPYGYTF
TRBV7-9	NA	NA	TRBJ2-2	TGTGCCAGGCGAGGGGAATTCGGCACCGGGGAGCTGTTTTTT	CARRGEFGTGELFF
TRBV7-9	NA	NA	TRBJ1-5	TGTGCCAGCAGCTCAAGGACCGAGGGGAGCAATCAGCCCCAGCATTTT	CASSSRTEGSNQPQHF
TRBV6-6	NA	NA	TRBJ1-2	TGTGCCAGCAGTTACTCGGGCGGGGGCCAGTATGGCTACACCTTC	CASSYSGGGQYGYTF
TRBV12-5	once	NA	TRBJ2-1	TGTGCTAGTGGTTTGCTTGGACAGGCGGGGAATGAGCAGTTCTTC	CASGLLGQAGNEQFF
TRBV7-9	NA	TRBD2	TRBJ2-1	TGTGCCAGCAGCTCTAGCGGGACCGCCCTGGGGAATGAGCAGTTCTTC	CASSSSGTALGNEQFF
TRBV25-1	NA	NA	TRBJ2-7	TGTGCCAGCAGTGTGGGGCAGAACGAGCAGTACTTC	CASSVGQNEQYF
TRBV10-3	NA	NA	TRBJ2-1	TGTGCCATCAGTGAGTTATGGGCAGGGAAGGACAATGAGCAGTTCTTC	CAISELWAGKDNEQFF
TRBV6-4	NA	TRBD1	TRBJ1-1	TGTGCCAGCAGTGACCCTTGGACAGGTGCGAACACTGAAGCTTTCTTT	CASSDPWTGANTEAFF
TRBV19	NA	TRBD2	TRBJ2-1	TGTGCCAGTAGTCTAACCGGGACTAGCTTCAATGAGCAGTTCTTC	CASSLTGTSFNEQFF
TRBV6-4	NA	TRBD2	TRBJ2-7	TGTGCCAGCAGTGACTCTGCGACTAGCGGGACCCTCCCTCGGTACGAGCAGTACTTC	CASSDSATSGTLPRYEQYF
TRBV9	NA	NA	TRBJ2-1	TGTGCCAGCAGCGTAGCTGGTATCAGGGCGGGAAATGAGCAGTTCTTC	CASSVAGIRAGNEQFF
TRBV4-1	NA	NA	TRBJ2-1	TGCGCCAGCAGCCAAAGTTTCCACAATGAGCAGTTCTTC	CASSQSFHNEQFF
TRBV4-3	NA	TRBD1	TRBJ2-2	TGCGCCAGCAGCCAGGGACAGTCGGAGCTGTTTTTT	CASSQGQSELFF
TRBV5-8	NA	NA	TRBJ2-2	TGTGCCAGCAGCAACACCGGGGAGCTGTTTTTT	CASSNTGELFF
TRBV9	NA	NA	TRBJ2-1	TGTGCCAGCAGCGTAGAAGTAGCGGCAATTTACAATGAGCAGTTCTTC	CASSVEVAAIYNEQFF
TRBV27	few	NA	TRBJ2-2	TGTGCCAGCAGTCCCAGTTCCTGGGGAAGCGGGGAGCTGTTTTTT	CASSPSSWGSGELFF
TRBV29-1	NA	NA	TRBJ2-2	TGCAGCGTCACTCCTGGGGCAGTGTGGACCCCCGGGGAGCTGTTTTTT	CSVTPGAVWTPGELFF